The present T cell receptor beta chain was sequenced within a study of control samples from healthy donors and cancer patients. Measured with immunoSEQ multiplex PCR; TCRdb has only the in-frame clones, and not every one. The sample has roughly 150,000 clones, 92% seen once. V lost 5 bases and J lost 0, with 6 bases in between. This CDR3 contains 12 residues. Germline CDR1 reads SQVTM; CDR2 reads ANQGSEA. About this clone: This same CDR3 is encoded by further DNA sequences in the sample.

The rearrangement links TRBV29-1 to TRBJ2-3, with D perhaps matching TRBD1 (5 bases). This receptor was identified in a woman in her twenties or thirties in good health. The specimen was blood. This CDR3 is CSVSGSTDTQYF. DNA for the CDR3: TGCAGCGTTTCAGGGAGCACAGATACGCAGTATTTT.